Following are 17 T cell receptor beta chains from one sample sequenced in a study of blood T cell repertoires in COVID-19. Some clones are missing from TCRdb's copy, which holds only in-frame ones; the method was immunoSEQ multiplex PCR. The sample includes just over 300,000 clones, under 90% of them seen just once. The specimen sequenced was PBMCs or T cells enriched from blood (not recorded which). Source of these receptors: a man younger than 45 who had recovered from COVID-19.

This chain links TRBV19 with TRBJ2-3; D remains ambiguous. The germline V gene has CDR1 LNHDA and CDR2 SQIVND (reference sequence). This CDR3 comprises 13 residues. V lost 5 bases and J lost 4, with 10 bases in between. CDR3 protein: CASSRSRADTQYF. In DNA form, the CDR3 reads TGTGCCAGTAGTCGATCCCGGGCAGATACGCAGTATTTT. Using reference TRBV19 and TRBJ2-3 for the parts outside the CDR3, the full variable domain is DGGITQSPKYLFRKEGQNVTLSCEQNLNHDAMYWYRQDPGQGLRLIYYSQIVNDFQKGDIAEGYSVSREKKESFPLTVTSAQKNPTAFYLCASSRSRADTQYFGPGTRLTVL.

This sequence joins TRBV28 and TRBJ1-1, with a tentative D call TRBD1 (6 bases). This CDR3 is 15 amino acids long. V gave up 7 bases and J gave up 0 bases, with 15 bases separating them. Germline-derived CDR1 and CDR2 are MDHEN and SYDVKM. CDR3: CASTGGGWVNTEAFF. The CDR3 DNA sequence: TGTGCCAGCACTGGCGGGGGCTGGGTGAACACTGAAGCTTTCTTT.

The chain has TRBV5-1 and TRBJ2-2; 9 positions agree with TRBD2. The junction had 8 bases not matched to a gene; V was cut back by 0 bases and J by 5 bases. Germline V gene lookup returns CDR1 SGHRS and CDR2 YFSETQ. The CDR3 runs 17 residues. The CDR3 protein is CASSLVAGGPGTGELFF. In DNA, the CDR3 is TGCGCCAGCAGCTTGGTCGCGGGAGGGCCGGGAACCGGGGAGCTGTTTTTT. The complete variable domain, with remaining parts taken from reference TRBV5-1 and TRBJ2-2, reads KAGVTQTPRYLIKTRGQQVTLSCSPISGHRSVSWYQQTPGQGLQFLFEYFSETQRNKGNFPGRFSGRQFSNSRSEMNVSTLELGDSALYLCASSLVAGGPGTGELFFGEGSRLTVL.

J is TRBJ1-5 and V is TRBV2; D may be TRBD1 (5 bases). The CDR3 is made up of 14 amino acids. Germline lookup yields CDR1 SNHLY and CDR2 FYNNEI. V was pared by 1 base and J by 8 bases, with 12 bases between. CDR3 DNA: TGTGCCAGCAGTGAAGGCCAGGGCGTTGAGCCCCAGCATTTT. Translating it yields CASSEGQGVEPQHF.

The J gene is TRBJ2-7, the V gene TRBV19; TRBD1 matches at 7 bases. The CDR3 covers 14 residues. With 3 bases clipped from V and 3 bases from J, the junction kept 5 bases outside the gene matches. In germline, CDR1 is LNHDA, CDR2 SQIVND (reference sequence). The CDR3 DNA sequence: TGTGCCAGTAGTATGATCGGACAGGACTACGAGCAGTACTTC. It codes for CASSMIGQDYEQYF. The complete variable domain, with remaining parts taken from reference TRBV19 and TRBJ2-7, reads DGGITQSPKYLFRKEGQNVTLSCEQNLNHDAMYWYRQDPGQGLRLIYYSQIVNDFQKGDIAEGYSVSREKKESFPLTVTSAQKNPTAFYLCASSMIGQDYEQYFGPGTRLTVT.

The chain combines TRBV19 with TRBJ2-5, with TRBD2 identical over 9 bases. Germline V gene lookup returns CDR1 LNHDA and CDR2 SQIVND (reference sequence). The CDR3 is 15 residues long. With V trimmed by 3 bases and J by 2 bases, 4 bases remained unmatched. The CDR3 sequence: CASSMGSGRQETQYF. The CDR3 DNA sequence: TGTGCCAGTAGTATGGGGAGCGGGAGGCAAGAGACCCAGTACTTC.

J is TRBJ2-3 and V is TRBV13; no firm D call. This CDR3 has 13 residues. Germline assignment: CDR1 PRHDT and CDR2 FYEKMQ (reference sequence). The V gene lost 5 bases and the J gene lost 11 bases, with 17 bases spanning the gap. CDR3 coding DNA: TGTGCCAGCAGCCCCCAGACTTTGTCAATGCAGTATTTT. As protein: CASSPQTLSMQYF. The full variable domain, with the rest looked up from reference TRBV13 and TRBJ2-3, is AAGVIQSPRHLIKEKRETATLKCYPIPRHDTVYWYQQGPGQDPQFLISFYEKMQSDKGSIPDRFSAQQFSDYHSELNMSSLELGDSALYFCASSPQTLSMQYFGPGTRLTVL.

This chain uses TRBV29-1 with TRBJ1-3; D is ambiguous. V dropped 4 bases and J dropped 0 bases, with 4 bases sitting between them. This CDR3 region has 12 residues. Germline V gives CDR1 SQVTM, CDR2 ANQGSEA. The CDR3 DNA reads as TGCAGCGTTGTAGTCTCTGGAAACACCATATATTTT. Translating gives CSVVVSGNTIYF.

The CDR3 sequence: CASSLSRQGAEAFF. Here the CDR3 DNA reads TGTGCCAGCAGTTTATCAAGACAGGGGGCTGAAGCTTTCTTT. The V and J genes are TRBV28 and TRBJ1-1, with 9 bases identical to TRBD1. The CDR3 spans 14 residues. V was pared by 1 base and J by 6 bases, with 3 bases of the junction left unmatched. Germline assignment: CDR1 MDHEN and CDR2 SYDVKM.

The rearrangement uses TRBV6-5 and TRBJ1-5; D unresolved. Germline CDR1 is MNHEY and CDR2 is SVGAGI. The V end lost 7 bases, the J end lost 7 bases, and 14 bases lay between the germline ends. The CDR3 length is 13 residues. CDR3 sequence: CASIRNSGQPQHF. The CDR3 coding sequence is TGTGCCAGCATCAGGAACTCGGGGCAGCCCCAGCATTTT.

The CDR3 DNA reads as TGTGCCACCAGTGACCCGGGACAGGGGGCAGGTCAGCCCCAGCATTTT. This encodes CATSDPGQGAGQPQHF. The gene calls are TRBV24-1 and TRBJ1-5; 12 bases agree with TRBD1. This CDR3 contains 16 residues. J was trimmed by 6 bases and V by 4 bases; bases with no gene match: 6. The V gene's germline CDR1 is KGHDR and CDR2 SFDVKD.

The genes are TRBV6-5 and TRBJ1-1, with 9 bases identical to TRBD1. V was clipped by 6 bases and J by 5 bases; unmatched bases: 7. The CDR3 sequence is 14 residues long. Germline values: CDR1 MNHEY, CDR2 SVGAGI. DNA for the CDR3: TGTGCCAGCAGCATCACAGGGGGCCGGACTGAAGCTTTCTTT. Encoded protein: CASSITGGRTEAFF.

This chain connects TRBV4-2 to TRBJ1-5, with 9 bases aligning to TRBD1. From germline, CDR1 is LGHNA and CDR2 YNFKEQ. CDR3 length: 14 amino acids. V lost 1 base, J lost 5 bases, and 0 bases stayed unmatched. This CDR3 reads CASSQGQGDQPQHF. The CDR3 nucleotides are TGTGCCAGCAGCCAAGGACAGGGGGATCAGCCCCAGCATTTT.

This chain joins TRBV15 and TRBJ2-7, with TRBD1 matching 10 bases. V shed 4 bases, J shed 4 bases, and the junction held 10 bases outside the gene matches. The CDR3 has 16 amino acids. Germline lookup yields CDR1 LNHNV and CDR2 YYDKDF (reference sequence). The CDR3: CATSKGAGTGAYEQYF. The CDR3 DNA reads TGTGCCACCAGCAAAGGTGCCGGGACAGGGGCATACGAGCAGTACTTC.

V and J are TRBV27 and TRBJ1-2; the D gene is possibly TRBD1 (6 bases). The CDR3 has 14 residues. The V end lost 4 bases, the J end lost 5 bases, and 14 bases lay between the germline ends. Germline values: CDR1 MNHEY, CDR2 SMNVEV (reference sequence). CDR3 loop: CASSSSGTLYGYTF. The CDR3 DNA follows: TGTGCCAGCAGTTCCTCCGGGACACTTTATGGCTACACCTTC.

This sequence joins TRBV5-4 and TRBJ2-3; 7 nucleotides match TRBD1. CDR1 and CDR2 (germline): SGHNT, YYREEE (reference sequence). V was pared by 4 bases and J by 2 bases, with 4 bases of the junction left unmatched. The CDR3 extends over 14 amino acids. The CDR3 region is CASSPQGYTDTQYF. The CDR3 nucleotides read TGTGCCAGCAGCCCACAGGGGTACACAGATACGCAGTATTTT.

V usage is TRBV6-1 and J usage is TRBJ2-7; 10 nucleotides agree with TRBD2. With 2 bases clipped from V and 2 bases from J, the junction kept 6 bases outside the gene matches. Germline-derived CDR1 and CDR2 are MNHNS and SASEGT. The CDR3 consists of 16 residues. The CDR3 here is CASSERPSGRPYEQYF. The CDR3 DNA reads TGTGCCAGCAGTGAACGCCCTAGCGGGAGACCCTACGAGCAGTACTTC.